The 21 T cell receptor beta chains below come from one sample, sequenced in a study of identical twins. TCRdb ran MiXCR on the 5' RACE reads and lists one entry per CDR3 protein. The sample has 700,000 or so distinct CDR3 sequences; 21% are singletons. These data are also associated with another study on T cells expressing NK-cell markers.

Sequencing was performed on PBMCs. Receptors originate from a woman aged 18-30 years in good health.

This chain connects TRBV4-3 to TRBJ2-1; 7 positions agree with TRBD2. Germline CDR1 is LGHNA and CDR2 is YSLEER. The V segment lost 0 bases and the J segment 6 bases; nucleotides outside the gene matches: 5. CDR3 length: 15 residues. This chain's CDR3 is CASSQDLASGNEQFF. The CDR3 DNA follows: TGCGCCAGCAGCCAAGATTTAGCTAGCGGCAATGAGCAGTTCTTC.

This clonotype was seen only a few times. This chain uses TRBV6-5 with TRBJ1-1; D not certain. Germline CDR1 and CDR2: MNHEY and SVGAGI. V was trimmed by 0 bases and J by 4 bases, leaving 6 bases between them. The CDR3 has 13 amino acids. The DNA of the CDR3 is TGTGCCAGCAGTTACTCCTTGGGCACTGAAGCTTTCTTT. Amino acid sequence: CASSYSLGTEAFF.

V usage is TRBV18 and J usage is TRBJ2-7, with a weak D call TRBD1 (5 bases). The CDR3 runs to 16 residues. Trimming cost V 6 bases and J 2 bases, with 20 bases left between them. Germline loops: CDR1 KGHSH, CDR2 LQKENI. CDR3: CASSQNQGNNPYEQYF. Here the CDR3 DNA reads TGTGCCAGCTCCCAAAATCAGGGAAATAATCCCTACGAGCAGTACTTC. Full variable domain (rest looked up from reference TRBV18 and TRBJ2-7): NAGVMQNPRHLVRRRGQEARLRCSPMKGHSHVYWYRQLPEEGLKFMVYLQKENIIDESGMPKERFSAEFPKEGPSILRIQQVVRGDSAAYFCASSQNQGNNPYEQYFGPGTRLTVT.

This clonotype was picked up a small number of times. V and J are TRBV4-1 and TRBJ1-2; D is uncertain. CDR1 and CDR2 from the germline V gene are MGHRA and YSYEKL. The CDR3 runs 16 residues. V lost 2 bases and J lost 3, with 16 bases in between. The CDR3 sequence: CASSQPGRRPYYGYTF. The CDR3 nucleotides are TGCGCCAGCAGCCAACCCGGACGGAGACCCTACTATGGCTACACCTTC.

The chain has TRBV7-8 and TRBJ2-5, with 8 bases identical to TRBD2. V lost 1 base, J lost 5 bases, and 6 bases stayed unmatched. The CDR3 extends over 15 amino acids. Germline V gives CDR1 SGHVS, CDR2 FQNEAQ. In DNA, the CDR3 is TGTGCCAGCAGCTTAGATGCGCGGGGGGTGGAGACCCAGTACTTC. This sequence encodes CASSLDARGVETQYF.

This clonotype was found a few times. The V and J genes are TRBV5-6 and TRBJ2-5, with 10 bases fitting TRBD2. Germline CDR1 reads SGHDT; CDR2 reads YYEEEE. The trim removed 3 bases at V and 5 bases at J, leaving 10 bases unmatched. This CDR3 has 16 amino acids. This CDR3 is CASSYSGGLVGETQYF. The CDR3 DNA follows: TGTGCCAGCAGCTATAGCGGGGGGCTAGTTGGGGAGACCCAGTACTTC.

This chain links TRBV3-1 with TRBJ1-1; no clear D. The CDR3 totals 12 residues. V was shortened by 1 base and J by 8 bases, with 8 bases between the two germline ends. Per the germline V gene, CDR1 is LGHDT and CDR2 is YNNKEL (reference sequence). As DNA, the CDR3 is TGTGCCAGCAGCCAAGTCGGTGTAGAAGCTTTCTTT. It yields the protein CASSQVGVEAFF.

This clonotype was observed at least ten times. The chain employs TRBV6-8 and TRBJ1-5; D unresolved. The CDR3 is 13 amino acids. V was clipped by 7 bases and J by 0 bases, with 7 bases between them. Germline V lookup: CDR1 MNHGY, CDR2 SAAAGT. The CDR3 DNA follows: TGTGCCAGCATTACGGATAGCAATCAGCCCCAGCATTTT. Protein: CASITDSNQPQHF.

This clonotype has ten or more counts. This chain links TRBV6-6 with TRBJ2-1; D not certain. V lost 6 bases to trimming and J lost 4 bases, with 4 bases between them. CDR1 and CDR2 from the germline V gene are MNHNY and SVGAGI (reference sequence). The CDR3 is 11 amino acids. The CDR3 DNA reads as TGTGCCAGCAGGCGATACAATGAGCAGTTCTTC. This codes for CASRRYNEQFF.

The sample holds one count of this clonotype. V and J are TRBV5-1 and TRBJ2-1, with D possibly matching TRBD2 (6 bases). CDR3 length: 15 amino acids. Germline V gene sequence: CDR1 SGHRS, CDR2 YFSETQ. Trimming took 0 bases from V and 3 from J, leaving 10 bases between them. CDR3 amino acids: CASSLDGGNYNEQFF. In DNA, the CDR3 is TGCGCCAGCAGCTTGGACGGGGGAAACTACAATGAGCAGTTCTTC.

The V call is TRBV20-1, the J call TRBJ2-3, with D unclear. CDR3 length equals 16 residues. Trimming cost V 1 base and J 3 bases, with 17 bases left between them. Germline assignment: CDR1 DFQATT and CDR2 SNEGSKA (reference sequence). The DNA for the CDR3 is TGCAGTGCTAGAGGGTCCCTTGGACCCTCGACAGATACGCAGTATTTT. The encoded protein is CSARGSLGPSTDTQYF.

This clonotype has just a few counts. This chain connects TRBV6-5 to TRBJ2-2, with D perhaps matching TRBD1 (5 bases). The V end was cut by 0 bases, the J end by 6 bases, with 14 bases between. CDR1 and CDR2 (germline): MNHEY, SVGAGI. The CDR3 runs 16 residues. Here the CDR3 reads CASSYSLPGKAGELFF. The DNA for the CDR3 is TGTGCCAGCAGTTACTCCCTCCCAGGGAAGGCCGGGGAGCTGTTTTTT.

The chain combines TRBV20-1 with TRBJ2-1; TRBD2 might be the D (5 bases). The germline gives CDR1 DFQATT, CDR2 SNEGSKA (reference sequence). Trimming left V 3 bases short and J 4 bases short, with 13 bases between. The CDR3 length is 14 residues. The CDR3 bases are TGCAGTGCTAGTTTCAGCGGATTATACAATGAGCAGTTCTTC. This encodes CSASFSGLYNEQFF.

The chain combines TRBV20-1 with TRBJ2-1, with D uncertain. CDR1 and CDR2 from the germline V gene are DFQATT and SNEGSKA (reference sequence). V was trimmed by 3 bases and J by 5 bases, leaving 8 bases between them. The CDR3 has 12 amino acids. CDR3 DNA sequence: TGCAGTGCTAGGGTCGTGGACAATGAGCAGTTCTTC. It codes for CSARVVDNEQFF.

Many counts were recorded for this clonotype. V is TRBV29-1 and J is TRBJ2-1; 9 bases are shared with TRBD1. Germline lookup yields CDR1 SQVTM and CDR2 ANQGSEA. This CDR3 region has 13 residues. V lost 7 bases, J lost 4 bases, and 5 bases stayed unmatched. In DNA form, the CDR3 reads TGCAGCGGCCGGGACAGGGCTTACAATGAGCAGTTCTTC. Its protein product is CSGRDRAYNEQFF.

This clonotype has at least ten counts. This chain uses TRBV20-1 with TRBJ2-7, with TRBD2 matching over 10 bases. The germline gives CDR1 DFQATT, CDR2 SNEGSKA (reference sequence). J was trimmed by 7 bases and V by 0 bases; bases with no gene match: 15. This CDR3 has 17 residues. DNA for the CDR3: TGCAGTGCTAGAGATCGGGCTAGCGGGAGCTCTAGGGGGGAGCAGTACTTC. This encodes CSARDRASGSSRGEQYF.

The chain couples TRBV10-2 to TRBJ2-1; D possibly corresponds to TRBD2 (6 bases). V gave up 6 bases and J gave up 5 bases, with 14 bases separating them. The CDR3 extends over 14 amino acids. Germline loops: CDR1 WSHSY, CDR2 SAAADI. CDR3 bases: TGCGCCAGCAGCGGGACTCCCGGCCACAATGAGCAGTTCTTC. Its translation: CASSGTPGHNEQFF.

This clonotype was seen a handful of times. CDR3 sequence reads: CASSELSGPQETQYF. CDR3 DNA sequence: TGTGCCAGCAGTGAATTATCGGGACCCCAAGAGACCCAGTACTTC. The chain couples TRBV25-1 to TRBJ2-5; D could derive from TRBD1 or TRBD2 (5 bases each). Germline CDR1 and CDR2: MGHDK and SYGVNS. The V gene lost 1 base and the J gene lost 1 base, with 10 bases spanning the gap. CDR3 size: 15 residues.

This clonotype was counted between two and nine times. V gene TRBV5-1 combines with J gene TRBJ2-1, with 7 bases fitting TRBD2. Germline CDR1 SGHRS, CDR2 YFSETQ. The trim removed 0 bases at V and 8 bases at J, leaving 8 bases unmatched. The CDR3 sequence is 15 residues long. CDR3 sequence reads: CASSLGGSPSYEQFF. In DNA, the CDR3 is TGCGCCAGCAGCTTGGGCGGGAGTCCCTCATATGAGCAGTTCTTC.

This clonotype appeared a few times. V usage is TRBV5-1 and J usage is TRBJ1-1; 8 bases match TRBD1. The J segment lost 3 bases and the V segment lost 2 bases, leaving 6 bases of the junction unmatched. CDR3 length: 15 residues. The V gene's germline CDR1 is SGHRS and CDR2 YFSETQ. The CDR3 bases are TGCGCCAGCAGCTTTATGACAGGGGCTGACACTGAAGCTTTCTTT. This codes for CASSFMTGADTEAFF.

This chain uses TRBV7-2 with TRBJ2-7, with D perhaps TRBD1 or TRBD2 (5 bases each). Germline V gene sequence: CDR1 SGHTA, CDR2 FQGNSA. The CDR3 spans 15 residues. Trimming removed 3 bases at V and 2 bases at J, with 14 bases between. CDR3 protein: CASSFLGTAPYEQYF. The CDR3 region has the DNA TGTGCCAGCAGCTTCCTTGGGACGGCCCCCTACGAGCAGTACTTC.